This passage covers 4 T cell receptor beta chains from one sample sequenced in a study of human T cells and chemical hapten exposure. MiXCR was run by TCRdb on the RACE reads, yielding one entry per CDR3 protein. The sample carries around 110,000 distinct CDR3 sequences, roughly 12% recorded once. The time point is: patch test 1, 2 weeks after DPC sensitization. As for treatment: therapeutic diphenylcyclopropenone sensitization with weekly scalp DPC. This specimen was whole blood, taken in connection with sensitization to the hapten diphenylcyclopropenone (DPC). These receptors were taken from a woman aged 45-65 years with alopecia areata. Some clones in this sample may be carry-over from other donors' samples.

Many counts were recorded for this clonotype. The chain links TRBV29-1 to TRBJ1-2, with D maybe TRBD1 (5 bases). Germline values: CDR1 SQVTM, CDR2 ANQGSEA. V lost 4 bases, J lost 6 bases, and 21 bases lay in between. The CDR3 spans 15 residues. CDR3 protein: CSVVSIRGDIHGYTF. CDR3 sequence (DNA): TGCAGCGTTGTATCGATAAGAGGGGATATTCATGGCTACACCTTC.

The table lists this clonotype with a few counts. The chain carries TRBV5-6 and TRBJ2-3, with 9 bases fitting TRBD2. In germline, CDR1 is SGHDT, CDR2 YYEEEE. The CDR3 covers 18 residues. V was pared by 0 bases and J by 1 base, with 9 bases of the junction left unmatched. DNA of the CDR3: TGTGCCAGCAGCTTGGCGCTAGCGGGATACCTCCGCACAGATACGCAGTATTTT. It is translated as CASSLALAGYLRTDTQYF.

This clonotype was observed a handful of times. This chain's CDR3 is CATSRDFGENRENFEQYF. CDR3 DNA: TGTGCCACCAGCAGAGATTTCGGGGAAAACAGGGAGAATTTCGAGCAGTACTTC. This sequence joins TRBV15 and TRBJ2-7; D is perhaps TRBD1 (6 bases). This CDR3 contains 18 residues. The germline V and J ends were trimmed by 0 bases and 6 bases, with 24 bases remaining between them. Germline CDR1 and CDR2: LNHNV and YYDKDF (reference sequence).

This clonotype was detected ten times or more. The chain combines TRBV5-1 with TRBJ2-5, with TRBD2 as a possible D gene (5 bases). Trimming shortened V by 3 bases and J by 9 bases, and 9 bases separated the two germline ends. Germline-derived CDR1 and CDR2 are SGHRS and YFSETQ. This CDR3 contains 11 residues. The CDR3 reads CASSSQLAQYF. CDR3 coding DNA: TGCGCCAGCAGCTCCCAACTAGCCCAGTACTTC.